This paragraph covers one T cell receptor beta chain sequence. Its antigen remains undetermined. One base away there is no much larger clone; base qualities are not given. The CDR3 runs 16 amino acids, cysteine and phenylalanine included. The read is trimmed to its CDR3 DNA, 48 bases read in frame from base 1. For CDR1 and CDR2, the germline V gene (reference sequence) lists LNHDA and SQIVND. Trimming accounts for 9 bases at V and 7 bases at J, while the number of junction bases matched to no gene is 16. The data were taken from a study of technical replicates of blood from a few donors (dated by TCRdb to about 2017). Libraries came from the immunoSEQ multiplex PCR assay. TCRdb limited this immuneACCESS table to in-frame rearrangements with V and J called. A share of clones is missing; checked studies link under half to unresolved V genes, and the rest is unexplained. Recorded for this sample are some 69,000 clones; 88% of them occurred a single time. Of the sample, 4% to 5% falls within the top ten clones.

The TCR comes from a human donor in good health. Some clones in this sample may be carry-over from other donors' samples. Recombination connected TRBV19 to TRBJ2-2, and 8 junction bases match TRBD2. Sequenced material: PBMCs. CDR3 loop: CASRALPGGRVGELFF. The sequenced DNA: TGTGCCAGCCGAGCGCTACCGGGGGGGCGGGTCGGGGAGCTGTTTTTT. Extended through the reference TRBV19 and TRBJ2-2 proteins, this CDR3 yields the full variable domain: DGGITQSPKYLFRKEGQNVTLSCEQNLNHDAMYWYRQDPGQGLRLIYYSQIVNDFQKGDIAEGYSVSREKKESFPLTVTSAQKNPTAFYLCASRALPGGRVGELFFGEGSRLTVL.